This is a list of T cell receptor beta chains from one sample in a study of identical twins. TCRdb ran MiXCR on the 5' RACE reads and lists one entry per CDR3 protein. The sample records around 140,000 distinct CDR3 sequences, around 3.4% being singletons. The sample comprised memory T cells sorted from blood. The receptors derive from a man aged 18 to 35 in good health. Both conserved end residues are part of each CDR3. Fields, in order: D gene, J gene, V gene, clone size, CDR3 DNA, CDR3 protein. D genes are given only for firm matches. A clone size is listed for some rows: how often the clone was seen (once, few, many), or a class if it is expanded.

d_call: .; j_call: TRBJ2-1; v_call: TRBV27; clone_size: many; cdr3_nt: TGTGCCAGCAGTTGGGGCTTTCTCGGGTACAATGAGCAGTTCTTC; cdr3_aa: CASSWGFLGYNEQFF
d_call: TRBD2; j_call: TRBJ2-1; v_call: TRBV10-3; clone_size: many; cdr3_nt: TGTGCCATCAGTGAGTCAACTAGCGGAGGGAATGAGCAGTTCTTC; cdr3_aa: CAISESTSGGNEQFF
d_call: TRBD1; j_call: TRBJ2-3; v_call: TRBV19; clone_size: few; cdr3_nt: TGTGCCAGTAGGGACAGGGGGAGGACAGATACGCAGTATTTT; cdr3_aa: CASRDRGRTDTQYF
d_call: .; j_call: TRBJ2-6; v_call: TRBV5-1; clone_size: many; cdr3_nt: TGCGCCAGCAGCTCGAGGACAGTAGGGATTTCTGGGGCCAACGTCCTGACTTTC; cdr3_aa: CASSSRTVGISGANVLTF
d_call: TRBD1; j_call: TRBJ1-5; v_call: TRBV18; clone_size: many; cdr3_nt: TGTGCCAGCTCACGGGACAGCTCCAATCAGCCCCAGCATTTT; cdr3_aa: CASSRDSSNQPQHF
d_call: .; j_call: TRBJ1-1; v_call: TRBV28; clone_size: many; cdr3_nt: TGTGCCAGCAGTTTTGGGGCACTTTCGAACACTGAAGCTTTCTTT; cdr3_aa: CASSFGALSNTEAFF
d_call: .; j_call: TRBJ2-7; v_call: TRBV7-2; clone_size: many; cdr3_nt: TGTGCCAGCAGCTTAACATACAGCTACGAGCAGTACTTC; cdr3_aa: CASSLTYSYEQYF
d_call: .; j_call: TRBJ1-6; v_call: TRBV6-1; clone_size: many; cdr3_nt: TGTGCCAGCAGAAGAGCGGGGGGTAGGTCCCTCCACTTT; cdr3_aa: CASRRAGGRSLHF
d_call: TRBD2; j_call: TRBJ2-1; v_call: TRBV20-1; clone_size: many; cdr3_nt: TGCAGTGCTAGACCCAGCAGCGGGGTGCAGTTCTTC; cdr3_aa: CSARPSSGVQFF
d_call: .; j_call: TRBJ1-2; v_call: TRBV12-3/TRBV12-4; clone_size: .; cdr3_nt: TGTGCCAGCAGTTTAAGTGGAGGGGCGGGGGGCTACACCTTC; cdr3_aa: CASSLSGGAGGYTF
d_call: .; j_call: TRBJ2-1; v_call: TRBV11-1; clone_size: many; cdr3_nt: TGTGCCAGCAGCTTATCCCCCGGCGGGGTCTACAATGAGCAGTTCTTC; cdr3_aa: CASSLSPGGVYNEQFF
d_call: TRBD1; j_call: TRBJ2-3; v_call: TRBV6-2/TRBV6-3; clone_size: many; cdr3_nt: TGTGCCAGCAGTTCTCTTGGGACAGGGGTTACAGATACGCAGTATTTT; cdr3_aa: CASSSLGTGVTDTQYF
d_call: TRBD1; j_call: TRBJ1-3; v_call: TRBV4-2; clone_size: many; cdr3_nt: TGTGCCAGCAGCCAAGATTGGAGGCAGGGGGCCTCTGGAAACACCATATATTTT; cdr3_aa: CASSQDWRQGASGNTIYF
d_call: TRBD1; j_call: TRBJ1-2; v_call: TRBV6-5; clone_size: many; cdr3_nt: TGTGCCAGCAGTTACTCGACCCTGACAGGGCTCTATGGCTACACCTTC; cdr3_aa: CASSYSTLTGLYGYTF
d_call: .; j_call: TRBJ2-5; v_call: TRBV6-2/TRBV6-3; clone_size: many; cdr3_nt: TGTGCCAGCAGTTACTCGTGGGAGACCCAGTACTTC; cdr3_aa: CASSYSWETQYF
d_call: .; j_call: TRBJ2-5; v_call: TRBV5-1; clone_size: many; cdr3_nt: TGCGCCAGCAGCTTCCCGACGGGAGAGACCCAGTACTTC; cdr3_aa: CASSFPTGETQYF
d_call: .; j_call: TRBJ2-1; v_call: TRBV13; clone_size: many; cdr3_nt: TGTGCCAGCAGCTTAAGAGTTGGCGACGGGTCATGGCATGAGCAGTTCTTC; cdr3_aa: CASSLRVGDGSWHEQFF
d_call: .; j_call: TRBJ2-2; v_call: TRBV6-1; clone_size: many; cdr3_nt: TGTGCCAGCAGTGATTTACTGGGCACCGGGGAGCTGTTTTTT; cdr3_aa: CASSDLLGTGELFF
d_call: TRBD1; j_call: TRBJ1-4; v_call: TRBV5-1; clone_size: many; cdr3_nt: TGCGCCAGCAACGGGGGACAGGGGGCGCAAAATGAAAAACTGTTTTTT; cdr3_aa: CASNGGQGAQNEKLFF
d_call: .; j_call: TRBJ2-2; v_call: TRBV5-1; clone_size: many; cdr3_nt: TGCGCCAGCAGCTTGATGGGGCCGGGAACCGGGGAGCTGTTTTTT; cdr3_aa: CASSLMGPGTGELFF
d_call: .; j_call: TRBJ1-3; v_call: TRBV12-3/TRBV12-4; clone_size: many; cdr3_nt: TGTGCCAGCAGACTGACCAAGGGGGCTGGAAACACCATATATTTT; cdr3_aa: CASRLTKGAGNTIYF
d_call: .; j_call: TRBJ1-1; v_call: TRBV3-1; clone_size: many; cdr3_nt: TGTGCCAGCAGCCAAGCGGGGATGAACACTGAAGCTTTCTTT; cdr3_aa: CASSQAGMNTEAFF
d_call: .; j_call: TRBJ2-6; v_call: TRBV12-3/TRBV12-4; clone_size: many; cdr3_nt: TGTGCCAGCAGTTTACAGGGTACTGGGGCCAACGTCCTGACTTTC; cdr3_aa: CASSLQGTGANVLTF
d_call: TRBD2; j_call: TRBJ2-3; v_call: TRBV10-3; clone_size: many; cdr3_nt: TGTGCCGTACTAGCGGGAGGAGCGGCAGATACGCAGTATTTT; cdr3_aa: CAVLAGGAADTQYF
d_call: .; j_call: TRBJ2-3; v_call: TRBV5-1; clone_size: many; cdr3_nt: TGCGCCAGCAGCTTGGGGTGGCAGATCACAGATACGCAGTATTTT; cdr3_aa: CASSLGWQITDTQYF
d_call: .; j_call: TRBJ2-5; v_call: TRBV10-3; clone_size: many; cdr3_nt: TGTGCCATCAGTGAGTCGTCCGCAGGCTTGGGAGAGACCCAGTACTTC; cdr3_aa: CAISESSAGLGETQYF
d_call: TRBD2; j_call: TRBJ2-5; v_call: TRBV11-2; clone_size: many; cdr3_nt: TGTGCCAGCAGAGTAAGGCTTGCTAGCGGTGAAGAGACCCAGTACTTC; cdr3_aa: CASRVRLASGEETQYF
d_call: TRBD2; j_call: TRBJ2-3; v_call: TRBV5-6; clone_size: many; cdr3_nt: TGTGCCAGCAGCTTGGTTAAAGCGGGAGTCGATACGCAGTATTTT; cdr3_aa: CASSLVKAGVDTQYF
d_call: .; j_call: TRBJ2-1; v_call: TRBV7-2; clone_size: many; cdr3_nt: TGTGCCAGCAGCTTAGAGGGCTTAAGCTCCTACAATGAGCAGTTCTTC; cdr3_aa: CASSLEGLSSYNEQFF
d_call: TRBD2; j_call: TRBJ2-3; v_call: TRBV20-1; clone_size: many; cdr3_nt: TGCAGTGCCCCCGGGACTAGCGGCACAGATACGCAGTATTTT; cdr3_aa: CSAPGTSGTDTQYF
d_call: .; j_call: TRBJ2-1; v_call: TRBV30; clone_size: many; cdr3_nt: TGTGCCTGGAGTCAGAACAGCTTTAATGAGCAGTTCTTC; cdr3_aa: CAWSQNSFNEQFF
d_call: .; j_call: TRBJ2-6; v_call: TRBV11-2; clone_size: many; cdr3_nt: TGTGCCAGCAGCTTAGACCAACAGCTCCGGGCCAACGTCCTGACTTTC; cdr3_aa: CASSLDQQLRANVLTF
d_call: .; j_call: TRBJ1-2; v_call: TRBV5-1; clone_size: many; cdr3_nt: TGCGCCAGCAGCTTGGTTGCGCCAGACCGGAATGGCTACACCTTC; cdr3_aa: CASSLVAPDRNGYTF
d_call: .; j_call: TRBJ2-1; v_call: TRBV6-4; clone_size: .; cdr3_nt: TGTGCCAGCAGAGGCGTATACAATGAGCAGTTCTTC; cdr3_aa: CASRGVYNEQFF
d_call: .; j_call: TRBJ1-2; v_call: TRBV4-2; clone_size: many; cdr3_nt: TGTGCCAGCAGTCATAACTATGGCTACACCTTC; cdr3_aa: CASSHNYGYTF
d_call: .; j_call: TRBJ1-5; v_call: TRBV5-5; clone_size: many; cdr3_nt: TGTGCCAGCAGCCCGGGAGCGAATCAGCCCCAGCATTTT; cdr3_aa: CASSPGANQPQHF
d_call: TRBD2; j_call: TRBJ2-1; v_call: TRBV3-1; clone_size: many; cdr3_nt: TGTGCCAGCAGCCCGACTAGCGGGGGGACCTACAATGAGCAGTTCTTC; cdr3_aa: CASSPTSGGTYNEQFF
d_call: .; j_call: TRBJ2-5; v_call: TRBV5-6; clone_size: many; cdr3_nt: TGTGCCAGCAGCTTCACTAGCAGCCAAGAGACCCAGTACTTC; cdr3_aa: CASSFTSSQETQYF
d_call: .; j_call: TRBJ2-5; v_call: TRBV7-6; clone_size: many; cdr3_nt: TGTGCCAGCAGCTTAATACTACAAGAGACCCAGTACTTC; cdr3_aa: CASSLILQETQYF
d_call: .; j_call: TRBJ1-5; v_call: TRBV19; clone_size: many; cdr3_nt: TGTGCCAGTAGATCGTGGGATCAGCCCCAGCATTTT; cdr3_aa: CASRSWDQPQHF
d_call: TRBD1; j_call: TRBJ2-3; v_call: TRBV5-1; clone_size: many; cdr3_nt: TGCGCCAGCAGCTTAGGGACAGGGGATACGCAGTATTTT; cdr3_aa: CASSLGTGDTQYF
d_call: .; j_call: TRBJ2-7; v_call: TRBV9; clone_size: many; cdr3_nt: TGTGCCAGCAGCGGAGGGCTCAAGTCCTACGAGCAGTACTTC; cdr3_aa: CASSGGLKSYEQYF
d_call: TRBD1; j_call: TRBJ2-1; v_call: TRBV27; clone_size: many; cdr3_nt: TGTGCCAGCAACCTGTTGGGGCCGGGGCAGGGGGCGAATAATGAGCAGTTCTTC; cdr3_aa: CASNLLGPGQGANNEQFF
d_call: .; j_call: TRBJ2-2; v_call: TRBV12-3/TRBV12-4; clone_size: many; cdr3_nt: TGTGCCAGCAGTTTAGGGCTAGCGCTCACCGGGGAGCTGTTTTTT; cdr3_aa: CASSLGLALTGELFF
d_call: .; j_call: TRBJ2-5; v_call: TRBV25-1; clone_size: many; cdr3_nt: TGTGCCAGCTGCTTTACGGGGGGCTCCCAAGAGACCCAGTACTTC; cdr3_aa: CASCFTGGSQETQYF
d_call: .; j_call: TRBJ2-7; v_call: TRBV6-2/TRBV6-3; clone_size: few; cdr3_nt: TGTGCCAGCCGACCGACCGGATCCTACGAGCAGTACTTC; cdr3_aa: CASRPTGSYEQYF
d_call: .; j_call: TRBJ2-7; v_call: TRBV20-1; clone_size: many; cdr3_nt: TGCAGTCCGGGGCAGGGCGGAAACGAGCAGTACTTC; cdr3_aa: CSPGQGGNEQYF
d_call: .; j_call: TRBJ2-7; v_call: TRBV6-1; clone_size: many; cdr3_nt: TGTGCCAGCAGTGACACACCGACAGGAACCTACGAGCAGTACTTC; cdr3_aa: CASSDTPTGTYEQYF